This entry lists 25 T cell receptor beta chains sequenced from one sample in a study of T cells in women clearing cervical HPV infection. The repertoire was sequenced with immunoSEQ multiplex PCR; TCRdb's copy has only in-frame clones and lacks some. Found here are about 18,000 clones; the top ten clones hold about 15%. Sequenced: blood buffy coat. These receptors came from a woman between 18 and 69 years old with a cervical HPV16 infection that either progressed to CIN3+ or cleared (not recorded which).

About this clone itself: The read terminates 3 residues ahead of where the CDR3 ends, so the germline J gene completes it. V gene TRBV7-3 combines with J gene TRBJ1-1, with D unresolved. This CDR3 is 15 amino acids long. V lost 2 bases and J lost 5, with 15 bases in between. Germline-derived CDR1 and CDR2 are SGHTA and FQGTGA. The CDR3 bases that were read are TGTGCCAGCAGCTTATCTCCCAGCGCGGGGACTGAA. This codes for CASSLSPSAGTE. From start to end, the CDR3 is CASSLSPSAGTEAFF.

As to this clone: Read data end 3 residues before the CDR3 end; the end is taken from the germline J gene. This chain uses TRBV19 with TRBJ2-5; possible D gene TRBD1, 5 bases. CDR3 length: 14 amino acids. Per the germline V gene, CDR1 is LNHDA and CDR2 is SQIVND (reference sequence). The germline V and J ends were trimmed by 4 bases and 2 bases, with 11 bases remaining between them. CDR3 bases read: TGTGCCAGTAGTAGGACACCGTCGCAAGAGACC. Residues: CASSRTPSQET. The complete CDR3 sequence is CASSRTPSQETQYF. Together with reference TRBV19 and TRBJ2-5, the CDR3 gives the full variable domain: DGGITQSPKYLFRKEGQNVTLSCEQNLNHDAMYWYRQDPGQGLRLIYYSQIVNDFQKGDIAEGYSVSREKKESFPLTVTSAQKNPTAFYLCASSRTPSQETQYFGPGTRLLVL.

CDR3 residues: CAISVLAKETQYF. The CDR3 bases that were read are TGTGCCATCAGTGTATTAGCCAAAGAGACC. The chain is built from TRBV10-3 and TRBJ2-5; D unresolved. The CDR3 end lies 3 residues beyond the end of the read and is filled in from the germline J gene. V was pared by 4 bases and J by 3 bases, with 9 bases between. The CDR3 loop spans 13 amino acids. CDR1 is ENHRY, CDR2 SYGVKD, per germline.

Comment on this clone: The read falls 3 residues short of the CDR3 end, and the missing part is taken from the germline J gene. This chain uses TRBV10-3 with TRBJ2-7, with D perhaps given as TRBD1 or TRBD2 (6 bases each). Trimming removed 8 bases at V and 2 bases at J, with 19 bases between. Germline V gene data show CDR1 as ENHRY and CDR2 as SYGVKD. The CDR3 sequence is 15 residues long. CDR3 bases read: TGTGCCATCGCGATGGGGCAGGGGAGGACCTACGAG. Its protein is CAIAMGQGRTYE. The full CDR3 protein is CAIAMGQGRTYEQYF.

In regard to this clone: The read halts 3 residues ahead of the CDR3 end, with the missing end drawn from the germline J gene. The chain couples TRBV5-1 to TRBJ1-5; 7 bases fit TRBD1. Germline loops: CDR1 SGHRS, CDR2 YFSETQ. The CDR3 covers 18 residues. J gave up 5 bases and V 0 bases, and 14 bases lay outside the gene matches. CDR3 DNA (partial): TGCGCCAGCAGCTTGGCCGACAGGGTTGTTGAAGAGGATCAGCCC. Amino acid sequence: CASSLADRVVEEDQP. In full, the CDR3 reads CASSLADRVVEEDQPQHF.

In regard to this clone: The CDR3 is cut off 3 residues early in the read; its end comes from the germline J gene. The chain has TRBV11-3 and TRBJ2-2, with D possibly called TRBD1 or TRBD2 (5 bases each). The CDR3 is 14 residues long. The germline gives CDR1 SGHNT, CDR2 YENEEA. V lost 8 bases to trimming and J lost 4 bases, with 14 bases between them. CDR3: CASRTVRGTGELFF. The sequenced CDR3 bases are TGTGCCAGCCGGACCGTGAGGGGCACCGGGGAG.

With respect to this clone: From the germline J gene comes the end of the CDR3, since the read stops 3 residues before it. The J gene is TRBJ2-1, the V gene TRBV12-3 or TRBV12-4, with a weak D call TRBD2 (7 bases). Trimming removed 6 bases from V and 7 bases from J, with 16 bases in between. This CDR3 region has 14 residues. The part of the CDR3 DNA that was read is TGTGCCAGCAGCCCCGAAGGGGGGGTGAATGAG. Translating gives CASSPEGGVNE. The whole CDR3 sequence reads CASSPEGGVNEQFF.

As for this clone: With the read ending 3 residues before the CDR3 end, the germline J gene is used to fill in that end. J is TRBJ1-4 and V is TRBV19; 11 nucleotides align to TRBD1. The CDR3 has 15 residues. J lost 8 bases, V lost 3 bases, and 5 bases had no gene match. In germline, CDR1 is LNHDA, CDR2 SQIVND (reference sequence). CDR3 bases read: TGTGCCAGTAGTATGGACAGGGGGCCCAAAGAAAAA. This codes for CASSMDRGPKEK. The whole CDR3 protein reads CASSMDRGPKEKLFF.

Concerning this clone itself: Read sequence stops 3 residues before the CDR3 end, and the germline J gene provides the missing end. J is TRBJ2-7 and V is TRBV19; the match to TRBD2 covers 7 bases. The V gene end was trimmed by 5 bases and the J gene end by 3 bases; junction bases not matched to a gene: 10. Germline V lookup: CDR1 LNHDA, CDR2 SQIVND (reference sequence). The CDR3 spans 15 residues. Incomplete CDR3 DNA: TGTGCCAGTAGTGCCCCCGCCGGGGGGAACTACGAG. Its protein product is CASSAPAGGNYE. The full-length CDR3 reads as CASSAPAGGNYEQYF.

Of note for this clone: The read ends 3 residues shy of where the CDR3 ends; the end is completed using the germline J gene. The chain couples TRBV19 to TRBJ2-2; D is tentatively TRBD1 or TRBD2 (5 bases each). Trimming took off 8 bases at V and 7 bases at J, with 20 bases between the two ends. The CDR3 has 15 amino acids. Germline loops: CDR1 LNHDA, CDR2 SQIVND (reference sequence). The part of the CDR3 DNA that was read is TGTGCCAGTCGAAAGGCGGCAGGGAGTGGCGGGGAG. It codes for CASRKAAGSGGE. The whole CDR3 reads CASRKAAGSGGELFF.

Comment on this clone: Read coverage stops 3 residues before the CDR3 terminus; the germline J gene supplies the remainder. The chain is built from TRBV6-1 and TRBJ1-1, with TRBD1 identical over 8 bases. The CDR3 contains 15 residues. Germline assignment: CDR1 MNHNS and CDR2 SASEGT. V trimming: 2 bases; J trimming: 2 bases; junction bases outside the gene matches: 4. CDR3 DNA (partial): TGTGCCAGCAGTGAAACAGGGGGTTTTAACACTGAA. Protein: CASSETGGFNTE. The CDR3, in full, reads CASSETGGFNTEAFF.

Points on this clone: Read coverage stops 3 residues before the CDR3 terminus; the germline J gene supplies the remainder. The chain recombines TRBV6-4 with TRBJ2-3; tentatively, D is TRBD2 (6 bases). Trimming cost V 4 bases and J 2 bases, with 7 bases left between them. Germline V gives CDR1 MRHNA, CDR2 SNTAGT. CDR3 size: 13 residues. The CDR3 loop is CASSAGDTDTQYF. CDR3 bases read: TGTGCCAGCAGTGCGGGGGACACAGATACG.

Note on this clone: Read sequence stops 3 residues before the CDR3 end, and the germline J gene provides the missing end. The chain combines TRBV10-1 with TRBJ2-1; tentatively, D is TRBD2 (6 bases). The CDR3 contains 16 residues. With 1 base removed from V and 2 bases from J, the gap between germline ends came to 12 bases. CDR1 and CDR2 from the germline V gene are WNHNN and SYGVQD (reference sequence). CDR3 DNA, as far as it was read: TGCGCCAGCAGTGAGTTAGGGCGGGGTACCTACAATGAG. Protein product: CASSELGRGTYNE. The entire CDR3 protein is CASSELGRGTYNEQFF.

On this clone itself: The read ends 3 residues shy of where the CDR3 ends; the end is completed using the germline J gene. The genes are TRBV2 and TRBJ2-5; 8 bases are shared with TRBD2. Germline trimming cut 4 bases from V and 2 bases from J; bases unmatched to any gene: 3. From germline, CDR1 is SNHLY and CDR2 FYNNEI. This CDR3 region has 14 residues. The CDR3 region is CASSGTGGQETQYF. The CDR3 DNA, read in part, is TGTGCCAGCAGTGGGACGGGGGGGCAAGAGACC.

In regard to this clone: The sequence runs out 3 residues before the end of the CDR3; the remainder is reconstructed from the germline J gene. V usage is TRBV12-5 and J usage is TRBJ2-7; possibly TRBD1 for D (5 bases). Germline CDR1 reads LGHNT; CDR2 reads FRNRAP. The CDR3 length is 15 residues. Trimming removed 0 bases at V and 5 bases at J, with 14 bases between. CDR3 sequence reads: CASGLVLPGHHEQYF. CDR3 bases read: TGTGCTAGTGGTTTGGTACTCCCAGGGCACCACGAG.

Partial CDR3 DNA: TGCGCCAGCAGCCAACCCTCACAGGGGGGAAACACTGAA. Its protein is CASSQPSQGGNTE. The full CDR3 reads CASSQPSQGGNTEAFF. The chain links TRBV4-1 to TRBJ1-1, with TRBD1 identical over 8 bases. The CDR3 end falls 3 residues outside the read, so it is completed with the germline J gene. This CDR3 spans 16 amino acids. Trimming took 2 bases from V and 2 from J; bases not matched to a gene: 7. Germline CDR1 reads MGHRA; CDR2 reads YSYEKL.

With regard to this clone: The sequence runs out 3 residues before the end of the CDR3; the remainder is reconstructed from the germline J gene. The V call is TRBV12-3 or TRBV12-4, the J call TRBJ1-2, with D perhaps matching TRBD1 (6 bases). This CDR3 comprises 13 residues. V lost 5 bases, J lost 4 bases, and 11 bases lay in between. CDR3 sequence: CASSRQDLYGYTF. The sequenced CDR3 bases are TGTGCCAGCAGTAGACAGGACCTCTATGGC.

Worth noting for this clone: The CDR3 end is not reached by the read, which stops 3 residues before it; the germline J gene fills it in. The chain couples TRBV28 to TRBJ2-7; possible D gene TRBD2, 7 bases. This CDR3 is 17 amino acids long. Germline-derived CDR1 and CDR2 are MDHEN and SYDVKM. The V and J ends lost 6 bases and 2 bases respectively, with 23 bases between them. The CDR3 bases that were read are TGTGCCAGCAGAACACTCCCCGGGGAGGGGGTAACCTACGAG. Translating it yields CASRTLPGEGVTYE. The whole CDR3 region reads CASRTLPGEGVTYEQYF.

Concerning this clone itself: The read ends 3 residues shy of where the CDR3 ends; the end is completed using the germline J gene. The chain links TRBV19 to TRBJ2-7, with D possibly being TRBD1 (5 bases). Germline CDR1 is LNHDA and CDR2 is SQIVND (reference sequence). The CDR3 has 14 amino acids. V was cut by 2 bases and J by 2 bases, with 10 bases left in between. This CDR3 reads CASSISGSTYEQYF. The part of the CDR3 DNA that was read is TGTGCCAGTAGTATATCAGGGTCAACCTACGAG.

As concerns this clone: Other DNA sequences of this sample code for an identical CDR3. The CDR3 sequence: CASSQVRGSAFF. CDR3 bases read: TGTGCCAGCAGCCAAGTGCGGGGGTCG. This chain connects TRBV14 to TRBJ1-1, with a tentative D call TRBD1 (5 bases). Read coverage stops 3 residues before the CDR3 terminus; the germline J gene supplies the remainder. Germline CDR1 reads SGHDN; CDR2 reads FVKESK. This CDR3 has 12 residues.

For this clone: The read terminates 3 residues ahead of where the CDR3 ends, so the germline J gene completes it. This chain uses TRBV7-3 with TRBJ1-1, with a possible D match to TRBD1 (5 bases). Germline V lookup: CDR1 SGHTA, CDR2 FQGTGA. Trimming took off 4 bases at V and 1 base at J, with 7 bases between the two ends. The CDR3 length is 13 residues. CDR3 DNA, as far as it was read: TGTGCCAGCAGCTCACAGGCGAACACTGAA. Translation gives CASSSQANTE. The entire CDR3 sequence reads CASSSQANTEAFF. The entire variable domain, with the rest obtained from reference TRBV7-3 and TRBJ1-1, is as follows: GAGVSQTPSNKVTEKGKYVELRCDPISGHTALYWYRQSLGQGPEFLIYFQGTGAADDSGLPNDRFFAVRPEGSVSTLKIQRTERGDSAVYLCASSSQANTEAFFGQGTRLTVV.

On this clone: The DNA ends 3 residues before the CDR3 does, and the rest of the CDR3 is filled in from the germline J gene. V gene TRBV19 combines with J gene TRBJ2-1; D is perhaps TRBD1 (6 bases). This CDR3 comprises 13 residues. The V gene's germline CDR1 is LNHDA and CDR2 SQIVND (reference sequence). Trimming took 10 bases from V and 6 from J, leaving 16 bases between them. Incomplete CDR3 DNA: TGTGCCACTAGAGGCGGACAGACCAATGAG. Encoded protein: CATRGGQTNE. The entire CDR3 protein reads CATRGGQTNEQFF.

CDR3 DNA, as far as it was read: TGTGCCACCCACTCGGACAGGGTCTCCTACGAG. This gives the protein CATHSDRVSYE. The complete CDR3 reads CATHSDRVSYEAFF. The rearrangement uses TRBV2 and TRBJ1-1; 8 bases fit TRBD1. The sequence runs out 3 residues before the end of the CDR3; the remainder is reconstructed from the germline J gene. The germline V gene encodes CDR1 SNHLY and CDR2 FYNNEI. The CDR3 is 14 amino acids.

As concerns this clone: The read stops 3 residues short of the end of the CDR3; the missing end is completed from the germline J gene. V usage is TRBV5-1 and J usage is TRBJ2-1, with D possibly being TRBD2 (6 bases). The CDR3 has 18 amino acids. Trimming cost V 0 bases and J 7 bases, with 23 bases left between them. Germline V gene sequence: CDR1 SGHRS, CDR2 YFSETQ. The sequenced CDR3 bases are TGCGCCAGCAGCTTGGTTTATCTAGCCCAGGCGGGGATGAATGAG. This codes for CASSLVYLAQAGMNE. The whole CDR3 protein is CASSLVYLAQAGMNEQFF.

Regarding this clone: The read falls 3 residues short of the CDR3 end, and the missing part is taken from the germline J gene. The chain is built from TRBV2 and TRBJ2-7, with D possibly matching TRBD1 (6 bases). From germline, CDR1 is SNHLY and CDR2 FYNNEI. This CDR3 is 16 amino acids long. Trimming removed 8 bases from V and 3 bases from J, with 23 bases in between. Incomplete CDR3 DNA: TGTGCCAGCGGTGGGCCCCGACAGGATTACATCTACGAG. Translated: CASGGPRQDYIYE. The entire CDR3 reads CASGGPRQDYIYEQYF.